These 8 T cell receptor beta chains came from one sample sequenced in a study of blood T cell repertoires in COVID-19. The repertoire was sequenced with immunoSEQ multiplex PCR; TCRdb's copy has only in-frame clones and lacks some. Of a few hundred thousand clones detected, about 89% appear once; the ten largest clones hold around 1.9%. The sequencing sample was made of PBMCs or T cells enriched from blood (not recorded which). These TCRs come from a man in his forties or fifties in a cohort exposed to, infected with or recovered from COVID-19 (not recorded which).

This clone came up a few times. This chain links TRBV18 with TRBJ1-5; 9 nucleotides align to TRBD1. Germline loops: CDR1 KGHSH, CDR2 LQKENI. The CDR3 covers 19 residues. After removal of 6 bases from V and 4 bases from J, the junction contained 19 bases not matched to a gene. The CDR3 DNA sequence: TGTGCCAGCTCGAAGACTTTAGTAAGTCCTGGGACAGGGAATCAGCCCCAGCATTTT. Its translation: CASSKTLVSPGTGNQPQHF.

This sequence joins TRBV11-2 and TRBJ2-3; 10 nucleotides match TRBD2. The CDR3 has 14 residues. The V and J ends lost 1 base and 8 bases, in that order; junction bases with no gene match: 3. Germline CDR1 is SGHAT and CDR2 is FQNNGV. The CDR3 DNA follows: TGTGCCAGCAGCTTAGTGACTAGCGGGCCTACGCAGTATTTT. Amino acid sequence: CASSLVTSGPTQYF.

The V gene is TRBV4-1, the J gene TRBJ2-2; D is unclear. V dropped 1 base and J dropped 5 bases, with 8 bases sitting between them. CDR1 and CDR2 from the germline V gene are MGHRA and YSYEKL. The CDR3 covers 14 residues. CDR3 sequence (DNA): TGCGCCAGCAGCCAAGTAACCAGTACCGGGGAGCTGTTTTTT. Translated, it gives CASSQVTSTGELFF.

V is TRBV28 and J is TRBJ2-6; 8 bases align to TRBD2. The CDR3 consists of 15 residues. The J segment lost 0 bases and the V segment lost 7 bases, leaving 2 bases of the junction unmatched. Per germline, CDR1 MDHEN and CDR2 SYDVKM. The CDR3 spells CASTGGDSGANVLTF. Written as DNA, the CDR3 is TGTGCCAGCACCGGGGGGGACTCTGGGGCCAACGTCCTGACTTTC.

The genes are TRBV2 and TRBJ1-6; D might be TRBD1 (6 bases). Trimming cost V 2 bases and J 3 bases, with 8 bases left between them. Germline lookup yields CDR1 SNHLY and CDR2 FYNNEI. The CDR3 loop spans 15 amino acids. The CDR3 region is CASSERGFYNSPLHF. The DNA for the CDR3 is TGTGCCAGCAGTGAAAGGGGGTTCTATAATTCACCCCTCCACTTT.

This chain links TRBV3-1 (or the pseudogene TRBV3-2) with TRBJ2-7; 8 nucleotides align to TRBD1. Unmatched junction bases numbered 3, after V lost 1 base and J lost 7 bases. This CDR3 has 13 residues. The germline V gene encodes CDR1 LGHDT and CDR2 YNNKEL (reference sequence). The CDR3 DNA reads TGTGCCAGCAGCCAAGGGACAGGGAGAGAGCAGTACTTC. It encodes CASSQGTGREQYF.

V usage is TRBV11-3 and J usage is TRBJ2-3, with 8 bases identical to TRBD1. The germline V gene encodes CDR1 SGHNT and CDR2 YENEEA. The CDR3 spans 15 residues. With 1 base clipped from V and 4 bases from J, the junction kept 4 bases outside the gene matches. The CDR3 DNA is TGTGCCAGCAGCTTAGGACAGGGGACCGCAGATACGCAGTATTTT. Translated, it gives CASSLGQGTADTQYF.

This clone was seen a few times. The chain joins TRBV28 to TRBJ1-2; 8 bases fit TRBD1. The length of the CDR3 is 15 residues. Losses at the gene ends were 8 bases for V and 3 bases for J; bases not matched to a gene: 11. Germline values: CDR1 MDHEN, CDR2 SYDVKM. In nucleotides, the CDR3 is TGTGCCAGCCGGGAAACAGGGGGAGTTCACTATGGCTACACCTTC. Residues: CASRETGGVHYGYTF.